These 13 T cell receptor beta chains came from one sample sequenced in a study of shared clonotypes between healthy human individuals. Only CD45RO-negative cells positively selected for CCR7 counted as naive CD8 cells, so terminally differentiated effector memory CD45RA+ cells were excluded. Method: immunoSEQ multiplex PCR; TCRdb's copy keeps in-frame clones and lacks some. The table has hundreds of thousands of clones, approximately 92% seen once. The sample taken for sequencing was naive CD8+ T cells sorted from blood. The receptor source for this set is a man aged 30 to 45 in good health.

This clone was observed a single time. This sequence joins TRBV6-4 and TRBJ2-3, with no clear D. The CDR3 runs to 17 residues. Trimming removed 0 bases from V and 6 bases from J, with 19 bases in between. Germline values: CDR1 MRHNA, CDR2 SNTAGT. The CDR3 sequence is CASSDSSSGLGFDTQYF. The CDR3 DNA is TGTGCCAGCAGTGACTCGAGTTCTGGGTTAGGTTTTGATACGCAGTATTTT.

This clone came up a few times. The CDR3 coding sequence is TGTGCCAGCAGCTTGGTATTGACAGGGGGGAACACTGAAGCTTTCTTT. The encoded protein is CASSLVLTGGNTEAFF. V gene TRBV5-4 combines with J gene TRBJ1-1; 9 bases fit TRBD1. This CDR3 is built from 16 residues. Germline lookup yields CDR1 SGHNT and CDR2 YYREEE (reference sequence). V dropped 0 bases and J dropped 1; count of bases not matched to a gene: 4.

Only one count was recorded for this clone. The V call is TRBV6-5, the J call TRBJ2-5, with D possibly being TRBD2 (5 bases). Germline V gene data show CDR1 as MNHEY and CDR2 as SVGAGI. The V and J ends lost 2 bases and 5 bases respectively, with 12 bases between them. The CDR3 is 14 amino acids. The CDR3 sequence is CASSYDIPGETQYF. The CDR3 DNA follows: TGTGCCAGCAGTTACGATATACCGGGGGAGACCCAGTACTTC.

V and J are TRBV6-5 and TRBJ2-7; 9 positions agree with TRBD2. V trimming: 4 bases; J trimming: 2 bases; junction bases outside the gene matches: 9. This CDR3 has 16 amino acids. Germline assignment: CDR1 MNHEY and CDR2 SVGAGI. Here the CDR3 DNA reads TGTGCCAGCAGTTGGGGGGCTAGCGGGAATACCTACGAGCAGTACTTC. Protein: CASSWGASGNTYEQYF.

The chain employs TRBV19 and TRBJ1-1; D remains unclear. Germline values: CDR1 LNHDA, CDR2 SQIVND (reference sequence). The CDR3 is made up of 13 amino acids. The V end lost 3 bases, the J end lost 4 bases, and 9 bases lay between the germline ends. In DNA, the CDR3 is TGTGCCAGTAGTATCGCGCTAGCCACTGAAGCTTTCTTT. Protein sequence: CASSIALATEAFF. Variable domain in full (rest from reference TRBV19 and TRBJ1-1): DGGITQSPKYLFRKEGQNVTLSCEQNLNHDAMYWYRQDPGQGLRLIYYSQIVNDFQKGDIAEGYSVSREKKESFPLTVTSAQKNPTAFYLCASSIALATEAFFGQGTRLTVV.

J is TRBJ1-1 and V is TRBV5-8; TRBD1 might be the D (6 bases). CDR3 length equals 16 residues. V shed 4 bases and J shed 3 bases, with 19 bases lying between them. Germline lookup yields CDR1 SGHTS and CDR2 YDEGEE. The CDR3 protein is CASSTDSPLSDTEAFF. Here the CDR3 DNA reads TGTGCCAGCAGCACGGACAGCCCCTTATCAGACACTGAAGCTTTCTTT.

The chain carries TRBV7-2 and TRBJ2-3, with D uncertain. The CDR3 is 14 residues long. Trimming removed 2 bases at V and 5 bases at J, with 11 bases between. Germline-derived CDR1 and CDR2 are SGHTA and FQGNSA. The CDR3 here is CASSLFGPGDTQYF. For the CDR3, the DNA is TGTGCCAGCAGCTTATTTGGCCCTGGAGATACGCAGTATTTT.

This clone was observed once. This chain connects TRBV5-4 to TRBJ2-5; possibly TRBD2 for D (6 bases). Germline V gene data show CDR1 as SGHNT and CDR2 as YYREEE (reference sequence). Trimming removed 4 bases at V and 5 bases at J, with 21 bases between. The CDR3 spans 16 residues. CDR3 sequence reads: CASSNWGGEGWETQYF. The CDR3 DNA is TGTGCCAGCAGCAACTGGGGAGGAGAGGGTTGGGAGACCCAGTACTTC.

The chain has TRBV27 and TRBJ2-7; D perhaps matches TRBD1 (5 bases). V was shortened by 0 bases and J by 2 bases, with 11 bases between the two germline ends. The CDR3 totals 15 residues. Germline CDR1 reads MNHEY; CDR2 reads SMNVEV (reference sequence). The CDR3 DNA reads TGTGCCAGCAGTTTATCCGATGGGGCCACCTACGAGCAGTACTTC. It yields the protein CASSLSDGATYEQYF.

The chain employs TRBV10-2 and TRBJ2-7; D possibly uses TRBD1 or TRBD2 (6 bases each). This CDR3 is built from 14 residues. Trimming pared 7 bases from V and 4 bases from J, leaving 17 bases between. The germline CDR1 and CDR2 sequences are WSHSY and SAAADI. The CDR3 sequence: CASMTRGRGYEQYF. CDR3 in DNA: TGCGCCAGCATGACACGGGGGCGCGGATACGAGCAGTACTTC.

This clone was recorded only once. The chain couples TRBV27 to TRBJ2-7, with a possible D match to TRBD1 (6 bases). The CDR3 is made up of 14 amino acids. Germline V gene data show CDR1 as MNHEY and CDR2 as SMNVEV (reference sequence). The V gene lost 5 bases and the J gene lost 1 base, with 12 bases spanning the gap. CDR3 DNA: TGTGCCAGCAGTATCGGACAGAAATCCTACGAGCAGTACTTC. Its translation is CASSIGQKSYEQYF.

This clone has only a few counts. The genes are TRBV29-1 and TRBJ2-1; no definite D call. Trimming stripped 7 bases from V and 4 bases from J, with 11 bases between. The V gene's germline CDR1 is SQVTM and CDR2 ANQGSEA. The CDR3 is made up of 12 amino acids. CDR3 sequence reads: CSAQDGYNEQFF. The DNA of the CDR3 is TGCAGCGCCCAGGATGGGTACAATGAGCAGTTCTTC.

The chain links TRBV7-9 to TRBJ2-7; D gene uncertain. V was shortened by 6 bases and J by 3 bases, with 15 bases between the two germline ends. CDR3 size: 14 residues. CDR1 and CDR2 (germline): SEHNR, FQNEAQ (reference sequence). CDR3 in amino acids: CASRPAGGHYEQYF. The CDR3 nucleotides are TGTGCCAGCAGGCCGGCAGGCGGCCACTACGAGCAGTACTTC.